The 31 T cell receptor beta chains below come from one sample, sequenced in a study of blood T cell repertoires in COVID-19. Generated by immunoSEQ multiplex PCR, the TCRdb table keeps only in-frame clones and is missing some. Here the sample spans 200,000 to 250,000 clones, less than 90% being singletons. The sample was PBMCs or T cells enriched from blood (not recorded which). Receptor source: a woman in her 30s who had recovered from COVID-19.

CDR3 in amino acids: CASSHRTSGGETQYF. DNA of the CDR3: TGTGCCAGCAGCCATAGGACTAGCGGCGGGGAGACCCAGTACTTC. The J gene is TRBJ2-5, the V gene TRBV11-1; TRBD2 matches at 10 bases. V shed 5 bases and J 5 bases; nucleotides not matched to a gene: 8. The V gene's germline CDR1 is SGHAT and CDR2 FQDESV (reference sequence). The CDR3 extends over 15 amino acids.

The chain recombines TRBV27 with TRBJ1-2; 9 positions agree with TRBD1. CDR3 length equals 13 residues. Trimming cost V 10 bases and J 5 bases; bases outside gene matches: 8. CDR1 and CDR2 from the germline V gene are MNHEY and SMNVEV (reference sequence). This chain's CDR3 is CATTGTGRYGYTF. CDR3 DNA sequence: TGTGCCACCACGGGGACAGGGAGGTATGGCTACACCTTC.

The rearrangement joins TRBV25-1 to TRBJ2-4; maybe TRBD1 (6 bases). Germline V CDR1 and CDR2: MGHDK, SYGVNS. The ends were cut back, 2 bases at V and 1 base at J, with 6 bases in the middle. This CDR3 is built from 14 residues. CDR3: CASSEQGAKNIQYF. CDR3 in DNA: TGTGCCAGCAGTGAACAGGGGGCCAAAAACATTCAGTACTTC.

This clone was picked up one time. The J gene is TRBJ2-3, the V gene TRBV6-6; D is ambiguous. The CDR3 extends over 14 amino acids. Germline values: CDR1 MNHNY, CDR2 SVGAGI (reference sequence). V was trimmed by 6 bases and J by 2 bases, leaving 12 bases between them. CDR3 sequence reads: CASSPPGPTDTQYF. In nucleotides, the CDR3 is TGTGCCAGCAGCCCCCCGGGTCCCACAGATACGCAGTATTTT.

This chain links TRBV7-9 with TRBJ1-4, with 11 bases identical to TRBD1. Per the germline V gene, CDR1 is SEHNR and CDR2 is FQNEAQ (reference sequence). The ends lost 2 bases at V and 8 bases at J; junction bases unmatched: 4. This CDR3 spans 15 amino acids. CDR3 nucleotides: TGTGCCAGCAGCTTAAGGACAGGGGGCATGGAAAAACTGTTTTTT. Translation: CASSLRTGGMEKLFF.

The genes are TRBV6-2 or TRBV6-3 and TRBJ2-1; D is undetermined. The CDR3 runs to 13 residues. Per germline, CDR1 MNHEY and CDR2 SVGEGT. The V gene lost 4 bases and the J gene lost 3 bases, with 7 bases spanning the gap. The CDR3 region is CASSSTIYNEQFF. CDR3 sequence (DNA): TGTGCCAGCAGTTCCACAATCTACAATGAGCAGTTCTTC.

This sequence joins TRBV5-1 and TRBJ2-2, with a weak D call TRBD1 (6 bases). V lost 1 base to trimming and J lost 1 base, with 11 bases between them. The CDR3 is 16 amino acids. Germline V gene lookup returns CDR1 SGHRS and CDR2 YFSETQ. CDR3 amino acids: CASSLMETGNTGELFF. The CDR3 region has the DNA TGCGCCAGCAGCTTGATGGAGACAGGGAACACCGGGGAGCTGTTTTTT.

The chain has TRBV4-3 and TRBJ1-6; D remains unclear. This CDR3 is built from 14 residues. Germline V CDR1 and CDR2: LGHNA, YSLEER. Between the trimmed V and J ends, which lost 7 bases and 0 bases, there was a span of 7 bases. CDR3 nucleotide sequence: TGCGCCAGCACCACAAGCTCCTATAATTCACCCCTCCACTTT. Translated, it gives CASTTSSYNSPLHF.

The chain links TRBV9 to TRBJ1-2, with 9 bases matching TRBD1. This CDR3 has 16 amino acids. The ends lost 4 bases at V and 2 bases at J; junction bases unmatched: 9. Germline CDR1 SGDLS, CDR2 YYNGEE. This chain's CDR3 is CASSTYRGQGNYGYTF. The CDR3 bases are TGTGCCAGCAGCACTTACAGGGGGCAAGGAAACTATGGCTACACCTTC.

The chain uses TRBV7-3 and TRBJ2-7; 8 bases are a match to TRBD1. Germline CDR1 and CDR2: SGHTA and FQGTGA. The trim removed 5 bases at V and 7 bases at J, leaving 13 bases unmatched. This CDR3 contains 15 residues. This chain's CDR3 is CASSPPGTGINEQYF. In DNA form, the CDR3 reads TGTGCCAGCAGCCCCCCCGGGACAGGAATAAATGAGCAGTACTTC. The full variable domain, rest sourced from reference TRBV7-3 and TRBJ2-7, is GAGVSQTPSNKVTEKGKYVELRCDPISGHTALYWYRQSLGQGPEFLIYFQGTGAADDSGLPNDRFFAVRPEGSVSTLKIQRTERGDSAVYLCASSPPGTGINEQYFGPGTRLTVT.

The V call is TRBV6-6, the J call TRBJ2-3; D is uncertain. Germline V gene sequence: CDR1 MNHNY, CDR2 SVGAGI (reference sequence). The CDR3 covers 14 residues. Trimming removed 2 bases from V and 2 bases from J, with 8 bases in between. The CDR3 is CASSYPTHTDTQYF. In nucleotides, the CDR3 is TGTGCCAGCAGTTACCCGACACACACAGATACGCAGTATTTT.

The rearrangement joins TRBV5-6 to TRBJ1-5; D not resolved. The germline V gene has CDR1 SGHDT and CDR2 YYEEEE. V was clipped by 0 bases and J by 9 bases, with 13 bases between them. There are 14 residues in the CDR3. DNA for the CDR3: TGTGCCAGCAGCTTGGTGGGAGGCGAGTCGCCCCAGCATTTT. Translated: CASSLVGGESPQHF.

Note on this clone: Other DNA sequences of this sample code for an identical CDR3. The J gene is TRBJ1-2, the V gene TRBV5-4; D remains ambiguous. V dropped 2 bases and J dropped 1 base, with 6 bases sitting between them. The CDR3 has 13 amino acids. CDR1 and CDR2 from the germline V gene are SGHNT and YYREEE (reference sequence). This CDR3 is CASSFGDNYGYTF. In DNA form, the CDR3 reads TGTGCCAGCAGCTTCGGGGATAACTATGGCTACACCTTC.

This clone was detected ten times or more. The chain couples TRBV7-3 to TRBJ2-1; the match to TRBD2 covers 9 bases. Germline V gene sequence: CDR1 SGHTA, CDR2 FQGTGA. The CDR3 extends over 14 amino acids. The CDR3 sequence: CACASSGVNNEQFF. The CDR3 region has the DNA TGTGCATGCGCTTCTAGCGGGGTAAACAATGAGCAGTTCTTC.

CDR3 nucleotides: TGTGCCAGCCGAAGTCAAGTGGACGGGGTATGGGGGAACACTGAAGCTTTCTTT. Protein sequence: CASRSQVDGVWGNTEAFF. V gene TRBV5-6 combines with J gene TRBJ1-1; D is uncertain. Germline V gene lookup returns CDR1 SGHDT and CDR2 YYEEEE. The ends were cut back, 7 bases at V and 1 base at J, with 26 bases in the middle. The CDR3 contains 18 residues.

The table lists this clone with a few counts. This chain links TRBV6-2 or TRBV6-3 with TRBJ1-1; D is uncertain. Deletions cut 0 bases from V and 2 bases from J, with 7 bases between. CDR1 is MNHEY, CDR2 SVGEGT, per germline. The length of the CDR3 is 14 residues. The CDR3 is CASSYSTSNTEAFF. The DNA for the CDR3 is TGTGCCAGCAGTTACTCGACAAGCAACACTGAAGCTTTCTTT.

The V call is TRBV3-1 (or the pseudogene TRBV3-2), the J call TRBJ1-2, with D tentatively TRBD1 (5 bases). The CDR3 totals 14 residues. Trimming took off 0 bases at V and 11 bases at J, with 16 bases between the two ends. Per the germline V gene, CDR1 is LGHDT and CDR2 is YNNKEL (reference sequence). The CDR3 spells CASSQDWGGREYTF. The CDR3 DNA sequence: TGTGCCAGCAGCCAAGATTGGGGGGGACGTGAGTACACCTTC.

A remark on this clone: One end of the junction is discordant with germline, which a read error may explain. The chain recombines TRBV9 with TRBJ2-3, with D perhaps TRBD2 (6 bases). The V gene's germline CDR1 is SGDLS and CDR2 YYNGEE. The CDR3 totals 16 residues. The CDR3 is CASSVLGGGSRDTQYF. CDR3 DNA sequence: TGTGCCAGCAGCGTACTCGGGGGAGGAAGCAGAGATACGCAGTATTTT.

This chain links TRBV7-9 with TRBJ1-4; no definite D call. This CDR3 comprises 15 residues. The V end lost 5 bases, the J end lost 6 bases, and 16 bases lay between the germline ends. The germline V gene has CDR1 SEHNR and CDR2 FQNEAQ (reference sequence). CDR3 region: CASSLDGGRHEKLFF. Here the CDR3 DNA reads TGTGCCAGCAGCCTGGACGGAGGGCGGCATGAAAAACTGTTTTTT.

The V and J genes are TRBV7-9 and TRBJ1-6; no clear D. The length of the CDR3 is 17 residues. V gave up 2 bases and J gave up 7 bases, with 18 bases separating them. Germline V gene sequence: CDR1 SEHNR, CDR2 FQNEAQ (reference sequence). The CDR3: CASSLPGSTLGNSPLHF. CDR3 in DNA: TGTGCCAGCAGCTTACCGGGATCTACTCTTGGGAATTCACCCCTCCACTTT.

CDR3 in amino acids: CASSVGGAGNQPQHF. CDR3 nucleotide sequence: TGTGCCAGCAGCGTAGGCGGAGCGGGGAATCAGCCCCAGCATTTT. The chain has TRBV9 and TRBJ1-5; D unresolved. The V end was cut by 0 bases, the J end by 4 bases, with 11 bases between. Germline V lookup: CDR1 SGDLS, CDR2 YYNGEE. The length of the CDR3 is 15 residues.

The rearrangement joins TRBV19 to TRBJ1-5; a possible D gene is TRBD1 (6 bases). This CDR3 is 14 amino acids long. Deletions cut 5 bases from V and 3 bases from J, with 11 bases between. Germline V CDR1 and CDR2: LNHDA, SQIVND (reference sequence). Written as DNA, the CDR3 is TGTGCCAGTAGTCATGGACAGTTCAATCAGCCCCAGCATTTT. Protein product: CASSHGQFNQPQHF.

This clone came up a few times. The chain links TRBV9 to TRBJ2-1; TRBD2 aligns across 12 bases. Germline CDR1 and CDR2: SGDLS and YYNGEE. The CDR3 length is 15 residues. J lost 2 bases, V lost 3 bases, and 0 bases had no gene match. CDR3: CASSGLAGAYNEQFF. The CDR3 coding sequence is TGTGCCAGCAGCGGACTAGCGGGGGCCTACAATGAGCAGTTCTTC.

About this clone itself: Other DNA sequences in the sample encode the same CDR3. The rearrangement uses TRBV9 and TRBJ1-6; no clear D. This CDR3 has 15 amino acids. Trimming cost V 0 bases and J 1 base, with 5 bases left between them. Per the germline V gene, CDR1 is SGDLS and CDR2 is YYNGEE. CDR3 region: CASSVDSSYNSPLHF. CDR3 bases: TGTGCCAGCAGCGTAGACAGTTCCTATAATTCACCCCTCCACTTT.

The gene calls are TRBV11-2 and TRBJ1-2, with 7 bases lining up with TRBD1. The V segment lost 4 bases and the J segment 3 bases; nucleotides outside the gene matches: 11. Per the germline V gene, CDR1 is SGHAT and CDR2 is FQNNGV. The CDR3 is made up of 16 amino acids. CDR3 in amino acids: CASSSISYRGDYGYTF. In DNA, the CDR3 is TGTGCCAGCAGCTCAATTAGTTACAGGGGTGACTATGGCTACACCTTC.

The rearrangement joins TRBV7-9 to TRBJ1-2, with D hard to call. The germline gives CDR1 SEHNR, CDR2 FQNEAQ (reference sequence). V lost 1 base, J lost 8 bases, and 8 bases lay in between. CDR3 size: 12 residues. The CDR3 nucleotides read TGTGCCAGCAGCTTAGACCGAACAGGCTACACCTTC. This encodes CASSLDRTGYTF.

This sequence joins TRBV7-9 and TRBJ2-2; the match to TRBD1 covers 7 bases. V gave up 6 bases and J gave up 6 bases; unmatched junction bases: 4. From germline, CDR1 is SEHNR and CDR2 FQNEAQ (reference sequence). This CDR3 contains 13 residues. The CDR3 DNA sequence: TGTGCCAGCAGGTCAGGGGGTCCCGGGGAGCTGTTTTTT. Translated: CASRSGGPGELFF.

On this clone itself: The same CDR3 arises from other DNA sequences in this sample as well. The chain joins TRBV5-6 to TRBJ2-5, with 11 nucleotides matching TRBD1. The CDR3 consists of 15 residues. With 2 bases clipped from V and 5 bases from J, the junction kept 5 bases outside the gene matches. Germline V gene sequence: CDR1 SGHDT, CDR2 YYEEEE. CDR3 amino acids: CASSFGQGATETQYF. CDR3 DNA sequence: TGTGCCAGCAGCTTTGGACAGGGGGCAACTGAGACCCAGTACTTC.

The V and J genes are TRBV7-8 and TRBJ2-7; 8 bases align to TRBD2. This CDR3 has 15 residues. V dropped 2 bases and J dropped 3; count of bases not matched to a gene: 6. Germline CDR1 reads SGHVS; CDR2 reads FQNEAQ. In nucleotides, the CDR3 is TGTGCCAGCAGCTTACGGCGGGGGGTTCTCTACGAGCAGTACTTC. Its protein product is CASSLRRGVLYEQYF.

In regard to this clone: Other DNA sequences from this sample encode an identical CDR3 as well. This sequence joins TRBV11-1 and TRBJ2-3, with TRBD1 identical over 10 bases. The germline V gene has CDR1 SGHAT and CDR2 FQDESV (reference sequence). This CDR3 contains 15 residues. J gave up 3 bases and V 2 bases, and 2 bases lay outside the gene matches. The DNA for the CDR3 is TGTGCCAGCAGCTTAATGGGACAGGGGACAGATACGCAGTATTTT. As protein: CASSLMGQGTDTQYF. Drawing the rest from reference TRBV11-1 and TRBJ2-3, the complete variable domain is EAEVAQSPRYKITEKSQAVAFWCDPISGHATLYWYRQILGQGPELLVQFQDESVVDDSQLPKDRFSAERLKGVDSTLKIQPAELGDSAMYLCASSLMGQGTDTQYFGPGTRLTVL.

This sequence joins TRBV5-1 and TRBJ1-1; 9 nucleotides line up with TRBD1. The CDR3 contains 14 residues. Per germline, CDR1 SGHRS and CDR2 YFSETQ. V lost 4 bases to trimming and J lost 3 bases; unmatched junction nucleotides: 4. The CDR3 spells CASSGRQGDTEAFF. The CDR3 bases are TGCGCCAGCAGCGGGCGACAGGGGGACACTGAAGCTTTCTTT.